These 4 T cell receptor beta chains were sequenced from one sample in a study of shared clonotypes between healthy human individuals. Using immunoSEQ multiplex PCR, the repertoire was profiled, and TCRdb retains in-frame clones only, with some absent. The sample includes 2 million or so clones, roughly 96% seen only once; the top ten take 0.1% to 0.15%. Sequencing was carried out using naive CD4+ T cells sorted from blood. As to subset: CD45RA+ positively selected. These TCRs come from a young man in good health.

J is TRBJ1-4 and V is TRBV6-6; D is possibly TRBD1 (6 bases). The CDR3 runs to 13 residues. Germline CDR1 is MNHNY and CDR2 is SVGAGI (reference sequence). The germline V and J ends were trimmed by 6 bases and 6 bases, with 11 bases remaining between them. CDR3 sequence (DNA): TGTGCCAGCAGCCGGGACACCTATGAAAAACTGTTTTTT. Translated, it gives CASSRDTYEKLFF.

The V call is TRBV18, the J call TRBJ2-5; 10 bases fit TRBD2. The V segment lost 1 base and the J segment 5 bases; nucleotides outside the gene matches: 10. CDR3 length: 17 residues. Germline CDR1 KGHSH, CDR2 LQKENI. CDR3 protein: CASSPLTSGPTRETQYF. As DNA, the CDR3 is TGTGCCAGCTCACCACTGACTAGCGGGCCTACCCGGGAGACCCAGTACTTC.

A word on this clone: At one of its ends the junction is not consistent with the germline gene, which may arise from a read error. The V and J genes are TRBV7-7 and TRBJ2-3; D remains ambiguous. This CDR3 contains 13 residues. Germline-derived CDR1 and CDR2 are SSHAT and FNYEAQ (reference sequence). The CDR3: CASSSGSTDTQYF. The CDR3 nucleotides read TGTGCTAGCAGCTCCGGGAGCACAGATACGCAGTATTTT.

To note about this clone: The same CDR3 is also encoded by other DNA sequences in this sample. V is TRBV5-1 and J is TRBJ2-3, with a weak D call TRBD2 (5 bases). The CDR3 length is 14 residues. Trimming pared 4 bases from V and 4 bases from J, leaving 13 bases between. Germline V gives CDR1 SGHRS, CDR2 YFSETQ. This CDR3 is CASSLGGGSDTQYF. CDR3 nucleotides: TGCGCCAGCAGCCTCGGAGGCGGGTCAGATACGCAGTATTTT.